This TCR beta chain is from a study of blood T cell repertoires in COVID-19. The overall study: COVID-19 samples from acute and convalescent phases originated in the United States, Italy and Spain.

Authors' data handling: It was from reference gene primer amplification that nucleated cell counts were estimated. Sequencing was performed with immunoSEQ multiplex PCR; in TCRdb, only in-frame clones are kept and a portion is missing. Clone size and V and J calls were adopted from that table, with D and trimming inferred from the DNA. The table includes over 85,000 clones, approximately 86% detected once. The CDR3 consists of 13 residues. Germline V gene sequence: CDR1 WNHNN, CDR2 SYGVQD (reference sequence). Germline trimming cut 1 base from V and 9 bases from J; bases unmatched to any gene: 1. Seattle researchers signed up patients amid active infection and tracked them longitudinally.

The sequencing input was peripheral blood. The TCR originated in a woman aged 45-60 years with COVID-19, enrolled during active disease. V is TRBV10-1 and J is TRBJ2-2, with 8 bases fitting TRBD1. CDR3 DNA: TGCGCCAGCAGTGAGTACAGGGGGAGGGAGCTGTTTTTT. This translates into CASSEYRGRELFF.